Below, 30 T cell receptor beta chains from the same sample are listed, as sequenced in a study of blood T cell repertoires in COVID-19 (TCRdb year 2020). Receptors were amplified or captured by the immunoSEQ multiplex PCR assay. In its TCRdb copy, this immuneACCESS table keeps in-frame sequences only and misses some clones. Where compared with another copy, unresolved V genes explain less than half of these, and the others have no known cause. Here the sample has 150,000 to 200,000 clones; around 89% occur a single time. The leading ten clones occupy around 1.9% of the sample. Sequencing was done on a sample of peripheral blood. All receptors derive from a man between 18 and 29 years old who had recovered from COVID-19.

CDR3 DNA sequence: TGTGCCAGCTCACCAATGGAGCCGGCTGAAAAACTGTTTTTT. It specifies CASSPMEPAEKLFF. The gene calls are TRBV18 and TRBJ1-4; no reliable D call. This CDR3 comprises 14 residues. Germline CDR1 reads KGHSH; CDR2 reads LQKENI. Between the trimmed V and J ends, which lost 2 bases and 7 bases, there was a span of 11 bases. Drawing the rest from reference TRBV18 and TRBJ1-4, the complete variable domain is NAGVMQNPRHLVRRRGQEARLRCSPMKGHSHVYWYRQLPEEGLKFMVYLQKENIIDESGMPKERFSAEFPKEGPSILRIQQVVRGDSAAYFCASSPMEPAEKLFFGSGTQLSVL.

This clone is medium-sized in the sample. The chain combines TRBV5-1 with TRBJ2-7, with a tentative D call TRBD1 (6 bases). Per germline, CDR1 SGHRS and CDR2 YFSETQ. V dropped 3 bases and J dropped 2 bases, with 9 bases sitting between them. This CDR3 is built from 13 residues. CDR3 amino acids: CASSWDKAYEQYF. As DNA, the CDR3 is TGCGCCAGCAGCTGGGACAAGGCCTACGAGCAGTACTTC.

This clone was counted a single time. The chain joins TRBV11-2 to TRBJ2-3; D is possibly TRBD1 (5 bases). The CDR3 covers 18 residues. The V gene's germline CDR1 is SGHAT and CDR2 FQNNGV. Trimming pared 5 bases from V and 7 bases from J, leaving 28 bases between. The CDR3 is CASSTSAWTNYPPHTQYF. Written as DNA, the CDR3 is TGTGCCAGCAGCACCTCGGCGTGGACAAATTATCCGCCGCATACGCAGTATTTT. The full variable domain, its missing parts supplied by reference TRBV11-2 and TRBJ2-3, is EAGVAQSPRYKIIEKRQSVAFWCNPISGHATLYWYQQILGQGPKLLIQFQNNGVVDDSQLPKDRFSAERLKGVDSTLKIQPAKLEDSAVYLCASSTSAWTNYPPHTQYFGPGTRLTVL.

The chain employs TRBV7-2 and TRBJ1-2; weak D call: TRBD1 (5 bases). Germline V gene sequence: CDR1 SGHTA, CDR2 FQGNSA. The CDR3 is 15 residues long. Trimming shortened V by 5 bases and J by 5 bases, and 18 bases separated the two germline ends. CDR3 residues: CASSDGGPLRYGYTF. The CDR3 DNA sequence: TGTGCCAGCAGCGACGGGGGACCCCTTCGGTATGGCTACACCTTC.

V gene TRBV27 combines with J gene TRBJ2-7; unclear D gene. Trimming pared 3 bases from V and 3 bases from J, leaving 6 bases between. In germline, CDR1 is MNHEY, CDR2 SMNVEV (reference sequence). The CDR3 runs 12 residues. CDR3 amino acids: CASSLSGYEQYF. CDR3 nucleotide sequence: TGTGCCAGCAGTTTGTCGGGCTACGAGCAGTACTTC.

The rearrangement uses TRBV6-5 and TRBJ2-2; D possibly corresponds to TRBD1 (6 bases). Germline V gene data show CDR1 as MNHEY and CDR2 as SVGAGI. This CDR3 is 16 amino acids long. V was pared by 0 bases and J by 3 bases, with 11 bases between. CDR3 sequence (DNA): TGTGCCAGCAGTTACTCTTGGGACACCTACACCGGGGAGCTGTTTTTT. It encodes CASSYSWDTYTGELFF.

The V call is TRBV9, the J call TRBJ1-3, with D perhaps TRBD1 (5 bases). From germline, CDR1 is SGDLS and CDR2 YYNGEE. The CDR3 totals 15 residues. Trimming pared 0 bases from V and 4 bases from J, leaving 11 bases between. In DNA, the CDR3 is TGTGCCAGCAGCGTAGCAGGGCAGGGAGGAAACACCATATATTTT. Its protein is CASSVAGQGGNTIYF.

The chain combines TRBV24-1 with TRBJ2-3; 10 nucleotides match TRBD2. Germline trimming cut 2 bases from V and 0 bases from J; bases unmatched to any gene: 4. This CDR3 has 17 residues. From germline, CDR1 is KGHDR and CDR2 SFDVKD. CDR3 residues: CATSDSSSGRSTDTQYF. DNA for the CDR3: TGTGCCACCAGTGATTCATCTAGCGGGAGAAGCACAGATACGCAGTATTTT.

The CDR3 DNA sequence: TGCAGCGCGGTGACAGGGGGAGCTTTCTTT. The encoded protein is CSAVTGGAFF. The chain couples TRBV29-1 to TRBJ1-1, with 9 positions matching TRBD1. The V gene end was trimmed by 7 bases and the J gene end by 10 bases; junction bases not matched to a gene: 4. Germline loops: CDR1 SQVTM, CDR2 ANQGSEA. This CDR3 is 10 amino acids long.

The chain recombines TRBV2 with TRBJ2-7; D is uncertain. Germline CDR1 is SNHLY and CDR2 is FYNNEI. The CDR3 length is 13 residues. The germline V and J ends were trimmed by 6 bases and 0 bases, with 9 bases remaining between them. The CDR3: CASRIQSSYEQYF. CDR3 coding DNA: TGTGCCAGCAGAATACAGAGCTCCTACGAGCAGTACTTC.

The genes are TRBV5-4 and TRBJ2-7, with D possibly matching TRBD2 (5 bases). The CDR3 runs to 14 residues. Deletions cut 4 bases from V and 2 bases from J, with 13 bases between. Germline V gene sequence: CDR1 SGHNT, CDR2 YYREEE (reference sequence). CDR3 residues: CASSVWSGTYEQYF. The CDR3 DNA follows: TGTGCCAGCAGCGTGTGGTCCGGGACCTACGAGCAGTACTTC.

The chain uses TRBV5-1 and TRBJ1-3; 8 positions agree with TRBD1. With V trimmed by 4 bases and J by 4 bases, 7 bases remained unmatched. This CDR3 is built from 15 residues. From germline, CDR1 is SGHRS and CDR2 YFSETQ. The CDR3 sequence: CASSIRTGSGNTIYF. The DNA of the CDR3 is TGCGCCAGCAGCATACGGACAGGGTCCGGAAACACCATATATTTT.

The chain recombines TRBV29-1 with TRBJ1-3; a possible D gene is TRBD1 (5 bases). The CDR3 loop spans 13 amino acids. Trimming pared 5 bases from V and 0 bases from J, leaving 8 bases between. The germline CDR1 and CDR2 sequences are SQVTM and ANQGSEA. The CDR3 DNA reads TGCAGCGTTCGGGGGAGCTCTGGAAACACCATATATTTT. This gives the protein CSVRGSSGNTIYF.

The genes are TRBV29-1 and TRBJ2-3; TRBD1 matches at 11 bases. The CDR3 is 14 amino acids. V shed 4 bases and J 6 bases; nucleotides not matched to a gene: 6. CDR1 is SQVTM and CDR2 is ANQGSEA in the germline V gene. The CDR3 is CSVGTGGGGDTQYF. The DNA of the CDR3 is TGCAGCGTTGGGACAGGGGGCGGAGGGGATACGCAGTATTTT.

This chain connects TRBV7-2 to TRBJ2-5; TRBD2 aligns across 11 bases. Trimming took 1 base from V and 5 from J; bases not matched to a gene: 9. The CDR3 extends over 17 amino acids. Per germline, CDR1 SGHTA and CDR2 FQGNSA. Here the CDR3 DNA reads TGTGCCAGCAGCTTAGGCCTTAGCGGGAGGGCCGATGAGACCCAGTACTTC. It translates to CASSLGLSGRADETQYF.

The chain has TRBV6-2 or TRBV6-3 and TRBJ2-7, with D possibly being TRBD1 (5 bases). In germline, CDR1 is MNHEY, CDR2 SVGEGT. V was trimmed by 6 bases and J by 5 bases, leaving 29 bases between them. The CDR3 runs 18 residues. The CDR3 nucleotides are TGTGCCAGCAGCCTGACAGAAACCGGGCTGTCTGGCGTAGACGAGCAGTACTTC. This codes for CASSLTETGLSGVDEQYF.

The chain combines TRBV29-1 with TRBJ1-5; 7 bases match TRBD1. The CDR3 consists of 13 residues. Per the germline V gene, CDR1 is SQVTM and CDR2 is ANQGSEA. The V and J ends lost 2 bases and 5 bases, in that order; junction bases with no gene match: 3. This CDR3 reads CSVESGGDQPQHF. CDR3 nucleotide sequence: TGCAGCGTTGAATCAGGGGGAGATCAGCCCCAGCATTTT. Drawing the rest from reference TRBV29-1 and TRBJ1-5, the complete variable domain is SAVISQKPSRDICQRGTSLTIQCQVDSQVTMMFWYRQQPGQSLTLIATANQGSEATYESGFVIDKFPISRPNLTFSTLTVSNMSPEDSSIYLCSVESGGDQPQHFGDGTRLSIL.

V gene TRBV7-2 combines with J gene TRBJ2-3; possible D gene TRBD2, 6 bases. Between the trimmed V and J ends, which lost 4 bases and 2 bases, there was a span of 22 bases. This CDR3 region has 18 residues. The germline V gene encodes CDR1 SGHTA and CDR2 FQGNSA. CDR3 sequence: CASSSPPGGILYTDTQYF. CDR3 DNA sequence: TGTGCCAGCAGCTCCCCCCCGGGCGGGATTCTTTACACAGATACGCAGTATTTT.

The CDR3 nucleotides are TGTGCCAGCATTGGGGGCGGGCTTTCCGGGGAGCTGTTTTTT. Amino acid sequence: CASIGGGLSGELFF. The rearrangement uses TRBV2 and TRBJ2-2, with a tentative D call TRBD1 (6 bases). This CDR3 contains 14 residues. V lost 7 bases to trimming and J lost 6 bases, with 15 bases between them. CDR1 is SNHLY, CDR2 FYNNEI, per germline. Based on the CDR3 plus reference TRBV2 and TRBJ2-2, the full variable domain is EPEVTQTPSHQVTQMGQEVILRCVPISNHLYFYWYRQILGQKVEFLVSFYNNEISEKSEIFDDQFSVERPDGSNFTLKIRSTKLEDSAMYFCASIGGGLSGELFFGEGSRLTVL.

CDR3 bases: TGCGCCAGCAGCTTGGTCGGGGTTAGCACAGATACGCAGTATTTT. This encodes CASSLVGVSTDTQYF. The gene calls are TRBV5-1 and TRBJ2-3; D may be TRBD2 (5 bases). The germline V and J ends were trimmed by 0 bases and 0 bases, with 8 bases remaining between them. The CDR3 covers 15 residues. Germline V gene data show CDR1 as SGHRS and CDR2 as YFSETQ.

This clone showed up just a few times. The V gene is TRBV29-1, the J gene TRBJ2-1; 12 bases match TRBD2. This CDR3 region has 15 residues. V lost 3 bases and J lost 3; bases outside the gene matches: 3. From germline, CDR1 is SQVTM and CDR2 ANQGSEA. CDR3 bases: TGCAGCGTTGACGGACTAGCGGGACACTACAATGAGCAGTTCTTC. Translated, it gives CSVDGLAGHYNEQFF.

The rearrangement uses TRBV4-3 and TRBJ1-2; maybe TRBD1 (5 bases). CDR3 length: 18 residues. CDR1 LGHNA and CDR2 YSLEER come from the germline V gene. The V end was cut by 0 bases, the J end by 4 bases, with 21 bases between. Here the CDR3 DNA reads TGCGCCAGCAGCCAAGATTTTCTCGACAGTCCCGTTCTCTATGGCTACACCTTC. It yields the protein CASSQDFLDSPVLYGYTF.

This chain joins TRBV27 and TRBJ2-3; 7 nucleotides align to TRBD2. Germline V CDR1 and CDR2: MNHEY, SMNVEV (reference sequence). V shed 3 bases, J shed 4 bases, and the junction held 7 bases outside the gene matches. CDR3 length: 15 residues. CDR3 sequence: CASSFWGGEADTQYF. The DNA of the CDR3 is TGTGCCAGCAGTTTTTGGGGGGGGGAGGCAGATACGCAGTATTTT.

The chain links TRBV18 to TRBJ1-1; the D is unclear. Germline assignment: CDR1 KGHSH and CDR2 LQKENI. The length of the CDR3 is 15 residues. Trimming pared 3 bases from V and 8 bases from J, leaving 19 bases between. The CDR3 loop reads CASSPSKLTGQEAFF. CDR3 sequence (DNA): TGTGCCAGCTCACCGTCTAAATTGACTGGTCAAGAAGCTTTCTTT.

The DNA for the CDR3 is TGTGCCAGCACCCCGGACATTAGGGATGGCTACACCTTC. Its protein is CASTPDIRDGYTF. The chain uses TRBV2 and TRBJ1-2; possible D gene TRBD1, 5 bases. The CDR3 runs to 13 residues. Per germline, CDR1 SNHLY and CDR2 FYNNEI. V was pared by 7 bases and J by 6 bases, with 15 bases between.

There are a few counts of this clone. The chain links TRBV5-6 to TRBJ1-1; 8 nucleotides align to TRBD1. CDR1 and CDR2 (germline): SGHDT, YYEEEE. The CDR3 runs to 14 residues. V was clipped by 6 bases and J by 4 bases; unmatched bases: 8. This CDR3 reads CASTRDRSITEAFF. CDR3 in DNA: TGTGCCAGCACCAGGGACAGGTCGATCACTGAAGCTTTCTTT.

The rearrangement joins TRBV28 to TRBJ1-1; D not certain. The CDR3 extends over 15 amino acids. CDR1 is MDHEN and CDR2 is SYDVKM in the germline V gene. Trimming shortened V by 2 bases and J by 1 base, and 11 bases separated the two germline ends. The CDR3 loop is CASSLRQAANTEAFF. In DNA form, the CDR3 reads TGTGCCAGCAGTTTAAGGCAAGCGGCGAACACTGAAGCTTTCTTT.

At least ten counts were recorded for this clone. The chain links TRBV11-2 to TRBJ1-4; D is perhaps TRBD1 (5 bases). CDR3 size: 17 residues. V shed 1 base and J shed 3 bases, with 15 bases lying between them. Germline-derived CDR1 and CDR2 are SGHAT and FQNNGV. CDR3 sequence: CASSLGAFDSSNEKLFF. CDR3 DNA sequence: TGTGCCAGCAGCTTAGGGGCCTTCGACAGTTCTAATGAAAAACTGTTTTTT.

The chain has TRBV7-9 and TRBJ2-7; D gene uncertain. V was clipped by 1 base and J by 3 bases, with 10 bases between them. CDR1 and CDR2 (germline): SEHNR, FQNEAQ (reference sequence). The CDR3 extends over 14 amino acids. The CDR3 sequence: CASSLGSSGYEQYF. The CDR3 nucleotides are TGTGCCAGCAGCTTAGGGTCTTCCGGCTACGAGCAGTACTTC.

This chain links TRBV7-2 with TRBJ1-5; 9 bases line up with TRBD1. CDR1 is SGHTA, CDR2 FQGNSA, per germline. Germline trimming cut 5 bases from V and 5 bases from J; bases unmatched to any gene: 4. The CDR3 has 14 amino acids. CDR3 bases: TGTGCCAGCAGCCCAAGGACAGGGGATCAGCCCCAGCATTTT. This sequence encodes CASSPRTGDQPQHF.